This passage covers 28 T cell receptor beta chains from one sample sequenced in a study of cytomegalovirus exposure and HLA in healthy donors (dated by TCRdb to 2016 to 2017). Library preparation employed the immunoSEQ multiplex PCR assay. A mixture of 60 forward primers for TCR Vbeta segments and 13 reverse primers for TCR Jbeta segments was used in the multiplex PCR. TCRdb obtained this table from immuneACCESS and retained in-frame rearrangements with V and J assigned. These tables miss some clones; where compared with another copy, unresolved V genes account for less than half of the shortfall, and the remainder is unexplained. The sample table holds approximately 91,000 clones, of which roughly 67% were seen once. 2.3% of the sample is held by the ten biggest clonotypes. Sequenced material: PBMCs. The source is a human donor in good health.

This clone was detected once. CDR3 sequence reads: CASSDRGEQFF. CDR3 DNA sequence: TGTGCCAGCAGTGATAGGGGAGAGCAGTTCTTC. V is TRBV9 and J is TRBJ2-1; D is perhaps TRBD1 (5 bases). CDR1 is SGDLS and CDR2 is YYNGEE in the germline V gene. This CDR3 spans 11 amino acids. V was clipped by 5 bases and J by 10 bases, with 10 bases between them.

The rearrangement links TRBV5-4 to TRBJ2-7; 10 positions agree with TRBD1. CDR1 is SGHNT, CDR2 YYREEE, per germline (reference sequence). CDR3 length: 14 amino acids. The junction had 4 bases not matched to a gene; V was cut back by 5 bases and J by 2 bases. CDR3 sequence reads: CASRRGQGAYEQYF. The CDR3 DNA follows: TGTGCCAGCAGGCGTGGACAGGGGGCCTACGAGCAGTACTTC.

This clone was seen just once. The chain uses TRBV6-1 and TRBJ1-1; weak D call: TRBD1 (5 bases). Trimming cost V 4 bases and J 4 bases, with 13 bases left between them. CDR1 MNHNS and CDR2 SASEGT come from the germline V gene. This CDR3 comprises 14 residues. CDR3 nucleotides: TGTGCCAGCAGTGCAGGGAGGACTAGCACTGAAGCTTTCTTT. It yields the protein CASSAGRTSTEAFF.

The chain links TRBV4-3 to TRBJ1-3; a weak D match, TRBD1 (6 bases). Germline CDR1 and CDR2: LGHNA and YSLEER. This CDR3 spans 16 amino acids. Trimming shortened V by 1 base and J by 0 bases, and 10 bases separated the two germline ends. The CDR3 DNA reads TGCGCCAGCAGCCAAGGGACAGTGAGCTCTGGAAACACCATATATTTT. Its translation is CASSQGTVSSGNTIYF.

This clone has only a few counts. The J gene is TRBJ1-3, the V gene TRBV7-2, with D uncertain. This CDR3 is 13 amino acids long. Trimming took off 6 bases at V and 3 bases at J, with 9 bases between the two ends. CDR1 SGHTA and CDR2 FQGNSA come from the germline V gene. CDR3 sequence: CASSHRDGNTIYF. The CDR3 coding sequence is TGTGCCAGCAGTCACAGAGATGGAAACACCATATATTTT.

The chain employs TRBV11-2 and TRBJ2-5; the match to TRBD1 covers 8 bases. The CDR3 loop spans 18 amino acids. V shed 5 bases and J 2 bases; nucleotides not matched to a gene: 16. Germline values: CDR1 SGHAT, CDR2 FQNNGV. Here the CDR3 reads CASSPRTGWALEQETQYF. The DNA for the CDR3 is TGTGCCAGCAGCCCCAGGACAGGGTGGGCCCTAGAACAAGAGACCCAGTACTTC.

This clone was recorded a few times. This sequence joins TRBV25-1 and TRBJ1-3; D remains unclear. Per the germline V gene, CDR1 is MGHDK and CDR2 is SYGVNS. Trimming left V 3 bases short and J 0 bases short, with 9 bases between. CDR3 length equals 15 residues. This CDR3 reads CASSDGVVSGNTIYF. The DNA of the CDR3 is TGTGCCAGCAGTGATGGTGTAGTCTCTGGAAACACCATATATTTT.

The chain recombines TRBV19 with TRBJ2-7; 8 nucleotides match TRBD1. Germline V lookup: CDR1 LNHDA, CDR2 SQIVND (reference sequence). The CDR3 is 14 residues long. V lost 6 bases to trimming and J lost 1 base; unmatched junction nucleotides: 5. DNA for the CDR3: TGTGCCAGTAGCCCGGACAGGGTGTCCTACGAGCAGTACTTC. Translated: CASSPDRVSYEQYF.

This chain connects TRBV5-4 to TRBJ2-5; 10 bases are a match to TRBD2. Germline V gene sequence: CDR1 SGHNT, CDR2 YYREEE (reference sequence). V shed 0 bases and J 1 base; nucleotides not matched to a gene: 3. The length of the CDR3 is 16 residues. In DNA form, the CDR3 reads TGTGCCAGCAGCTTGGAGGCTAGCGGGGGCCAAGAGACCCAGTACTTC. It translates to CASSLEASGGQETQYF.

V usage is TRBV19 and J usage is TRBJ2-1; 10 nucleotides agree with TRBD1. Trimming removed 1 base from V and 8 bases from J; junction bases left unmatched: 14. Germline assignment: CDR1 LNHDA and CDR2 SQIVND (reference sequence). This CDR3 comprises 18 residues. This chain's CDR3 is CASSIGSTGTGDSHEQFF. The CDR3 region has the DNA TGTGCCAGTAGTATAGGATCTACCGGGACAGGGGACAGCCATGAGCAGTTCTTC.

The rearrangement links TRBV5-4 to TRBJ2-5, with a weak D call TRBD2 (5 bases). Per germline, CDR1 SGHNT and CDR2 YYREEE (reference sequence). This CDR3 is 15 amino acids long. Trimming shortened V by 0 bases and J by 4 bases, and 13 bases separated the two germline ends. The DNA of the CDR3 is TGTGCCAGCAGCTTGGCCGGTGGGAGTCGAGAGACCCAGTACTTC. This translates into CASSLAGGSRETQYF.

This chain uses TRBV9 with TRBJ2-2, with 7 bases aligning to TRBD1. The ends lost 6 bases at V and 4 bases at J; junction bases unmatched: 12. Germline V gives CDR1 SGDLS, CDR2 YYNGEE. CDR3 length equals 16 residues. The CDR3, as DNA: TGTGCCAGCACCCGAGCCCAGGGGGTAGGCACCGGGGAGCTGTTTTTT. This sequence encodes CASTRAQGVGTGELFF.

As concerns this clone: Relative to the germline gene, one junction end is altered; a read error may explain this. J is TRBJ2-2 and V is TRBV10-3; weak D call: TRBD2 (5 bases). Germline CDR1 ENHRY, CDR2 SYGVKD. The CDR3 sequence is 14 residues long. The CDR3 DNA reads TGTGCCATCAGTGTTGGTTTATTTGCCGGGGAGCTGCTTTTT. It codes for CAISVGLFAGELLF.

This clone was seen more than once but under ten times. CDR3 DNA: TGTGCCAGCAGTGAAGTAGGCGCAGGGGATGAAAAACTGTTTTTT. Amino acids: CASSEVGAGDEKLFF. The rearrangement links TRBV6-1 to TRBJ1-4; TRBD1 might be the D (6 bases). This CDR3 region has 15 residues. CDR1 is MNHNS, CDR2 SASEGT, per germline. Deletions cut 1 base from V and 6 bases from J, with 12 bases between.

This chain joins TRBV18 and TRBJ2-7, with TRBD2 identical over 10 bases. The germline gives CDR1 KGHSH, CDR2 LQKENI. The CDR3 totals 16 residues. V was clipped by 3 bases and J by 4 bases; unmatched bases: 9. In DNA form, the CDR3 reads TGTGCCAGCTCACCGATGGGATTAGCGGGGGGTTACGAGCAGTACTTC. Encoded protein: CASSPMGLAGGYEQYF.

The V call is TRBV30, the J call TRBJ2-4, with TRBD2 identical over 11 bases. V lost 1 base and J lost 8; bases outside the gene matches: 4. The CDR3 loop spans 14 amino acids. Looked up from germline, CDR1 is GTSNPN and CDR2 is SVGIG (reference sequence). CDR3: CAWSETSGEDIQYF. CDR3 in DNA: TGTGCCTGGAGTGAGACTAGCGGGGAGGACATTCAGTACTTC.

This chain connects TRBV11-3 to TRBJ1-5; no clear D gene. CDR3 length equals 13 residues. CDR1 is SGHNT, CDR2 YENEEA, per germline. The V end lost 2 bases, the J end lost 4 bases, and 6 bases lay between the germline ends. The CDR3 nucleotides are TGTGCCAGCAGCTTATATCTTAATCAGCCCCAGCATTTT. This translates into CASSLYLNQPQHF.

The J gene is TRBJ2-2, the V gene TRBV11-3; TRBD1 aligns across 11 bases. J gave up 4 bases and V 5 bases, and 6 bases lay outside the gene matches. CDR1 is SGHNT, CDR2 YENEEA, per germline. The CDR3 is 16 residues long. The CDR3 coding sequence is TGTGCCAGCAGCCGAGGGACAGGGGGTATCACCGGGGAGCTGTTTTTT. Its protein is CASSRGTGGITGELFF.

V is TRBV5-6 and J is TRBJ2-1; TRBD1 is a possible D gene (7 bases). The CDR3 length is 15 residues. Between the trimmed V and J ends, which lost 4 bases and 4 bases, there was a span of 15 bases. CDR1 and CDR2 from the germline V gene are SGHDT and YYEEEE. The CDR3 here is CASSPQGGTYNEQFF. The CDR3 nucleotides read TGTGCCAGCAGCCCTCAGGGGGGTACATACAATGAGCAGTTCTTC.

The CDR3 reads CASSLAGTGKTLSGNTIYF. The CDR3 nucleotides are TGTGCCAGCAGCTTAGCCGGGACAGGGAAAACTTTGTCTGGAAACACCATATATTTT. The chain uses TRBV7-9 and TRBJ1-3; 9 positions agree with TRBD1. Germline trimming cut 0 bases from V and 1 base from J; bases unmatched to any gene: 10. Germline assignment: CDR1 SEHNR and CDR2 FQNEAQ (reference sequence). The CDR3 length is 19 residues.

The table lists this clone with a few counts. J is TRBJ2-1 and V is TRBV5-4; possible D gene TRBD1, 5 bases. The CDR3 is 14 amino acids. The V and J ends lost 2 bases and 1 base respectively, with 7 bases between them. Per the germline V gene, CDR1 is SGHNT and CDR2 is YYREEE (reference sequence). The CDR3 is CASSLRGSYNEQFF. The CDR3 DNA sequence: TGTGCCAGCAGCTTAAGGGGTTCCTACAATGAGCAGTTCTTC. Full variable domain (remainder filled in from reference TRBV5-4 and TRBJ2-1): ETGVTQSPTHLIKTRGQQVTLRCSSQSGHNTVSWYQQALGQGPQFIFQYYREEENGRGNFPPRFSGLQFPNYSSELNVNALELDDSALYLCASSLRGSYNEQFFGPGTRLTVL.

The V and J genes are TRBV10-3 and TRBJ2-3, with a possible D match to TRBD1 (6 bases). The CDR3 is 14 amino acids. Per germline, CDR1 ENHRY and CDR2 SYGVKD. Trimming stripped 6 bases from V and 0 bases from J, with 10 bases between. The CDR3 bases are TGTGCCATCAGGGACAGAACTAGCACAGATACGCAGTATTTT. This gives the protein CAIRDRTSTDTQYF.

The chain uses TRBV27 and TRBJ2-5; 9 bases are a match to TRBD1. This CDR3 contains 19 residues. The V gene end was trimmed by 5 bases and the J gene end by 3 bases; junction bases not matched to a gene: 19. Germline-derived CDR1 and CDR2 are MNHEY and SMNVEV (reference sequence). The CDR3 region has the DNA TGTGCCAGCAGTCGATGGACAGGGGAGTGGACCTTGGAGGAAGAGACCCAGTACTTC. Protein product: CASSRWTGEWTLEEETQYF.

The V and J genes are TRBV13 and TRBJ1-1, with TRBD1 identical over 8 bases. CDR1 and CDR2 from the germline V gene are PRHDT and FYEKMQ (reference sequence). This CDR3 contains 17 residues. V shed 5 bases, J shed 0 bases, and the junction held 11 bases outside the gene matches. The CDR3, as DNA: TGTGCCAGCAGCGGGAGGGCAGGGGGCCCCATGAACACTGAAGCTTTCTTT. It translates to CASSGRAGGPMNTEAFF.

This clone was seen a few times. The chain is built from TRBV7-3 and TRBJ2-2, with D possibly TRBD1 on 6 matching bases. Trimming pared 1 base from V and 6 bases from J, leaving 9 bases between. The CDR3 covers 14 residues. The germline CDR1 and CDR2 sequences are SGHTA and FQGTGA. Here the CDR3 reads CASSLNSGAGELFF. The CDR3 coding sequence is TGTGCCAGCAGCTTAAACTCAGGGGCCGGGGAGCTGTTTTTT.

The rearrangement uses TRBV7-2 and TRBJ1-4; D remains ambiguous. In germline, CDR1 is SGHTA, CDR2 FQGNSA. The CDR3 is made up of 13 amino acids. The germline V and J ends were trimmed by 1 base and 4 bases, with 4 bases remaining between them. The CDR3 reads CASSLDSNEKLFF. The CDR3 DNA sequence: TGTGCCAGCAGCTTAGACAGTAATGAAAAACTGTTTTTT.

The chain recombines TRBV6-1 with TRBJ1-4; TRBD1 agrees at 10 bases. The CDR3 sequence is 14 residues long. CDR1 is MNHNS, CDR2 SASEGT, per germline. Trimming removed 6 bases from V and 7 bases from J; junction bases left unmatched: 5. As DNA, the CDR3 is TGTGCCAGCAGGCCGAGACAGGGGGCTGAAAAACTGTTTTTT. The encoded protein is CASRPRQGAEKLFF.

The V and J genes are TRBV2 and TRBJ1-4; D call uncertain. V lost 4 bases and J lost 5, with 5 bases in between. Looked up from germline, CDR1 is SNHLY and CDR2 is FYNNEI. CDR3 size: 12 residues. The CDR3 region has the DNA TGTGCCAGCAGTGCCCAAAATGAAAAACTGTTTTTT. This sequence encodes CASSAQNEKLFF.